These T cell receptor beta chains were read from a single sample in a study of T cells in Graves' hyperthyroidism and ophthalmopathy. TCRdb passed the multiplex PCR reads through MiXCR, listing each CDR3 protein once. The sample has hundreds of thousands of distinct CDR3 sequences; roughly 15% are singletons. The sequenced sample consisted of blood. The source of these receptors is a woman aged 45-60 years with Graves' ophthalmopathy. The CDR3 runs from the conserved cysteine through the conserved F or W. D genes are given only for firm matches. Size is stated for part of the rows, as once, few or many counts, or as a class when the clone is expanded.

cdr3_nt: TGTGCCAGCAGTTTTGCAGGCTCCTACGAGCAGCACTTC; cdr3_aa: CASSFAGSYEQHF; j_call: TRBJ2-7; clone_size: -; d_call: -; v_call: TRBV28
cdr3_nt: TGTGCCAGCAGTTTGACCGTTTTTGAGCCCCAGCATTTT; cdr3_aa: CASSLTVFEPQHF; j_call: TRBJ1-5; clone_size: many; d_call: -; v_call: TRBV12-3/TRBV12-4
cdr3_nt: TGTGCCAGCAGTTTTAGGACTAGCGCACACTACGAGCAGTACTTC; cdr3_aa: CASSFRTSAHYEQYF; j_call: TRBJ2-7; clone_size: many; d_call: TRBD2; v_call: TRBV28
cdr3_nt: TGCGCCAGCAGCTTGGCTGGATTTGGGGGGTACAATGAGCAGTTCTTC; cdr3_aa: CASSLAGFGGYNEQFF; j_call: TRBJ2-1; clone_size: few; d_call: -; v_call: TRBV5-1
cdr3_nt: TGTGCCAGCTCACCAGCACGGATGAACACTGAAGCTTTCTTT; cdr3_aa: CASSPARMNTEAFF; j_call: TRBJ1-1; clone_size: many; d_call: -; v_call: TRBV18
cdr3_nt: TGTGCCAGCAGTTATTTGCCGATAACACTACCTAACACTGAAGCTTTCTTT; cdr3_aa: CASSYLPITLPNTEAFF; j_call: TRBJ1-1; clone_size: few; d_call: -; v_call: TRBV6-1
cdr3_nt: TGTGCCAGCAGGTTCCCAGACCCCTATAGCAATCAGCCCCAGCATTTT; cdr3_aa: CASRFPDPYSNQPQHF; j_call: TRBJ1-5; clone_size: -; d_call: -; v_call: TRBV28
cdr3_nt: TGTGCCAGCAGCCTGGACAGGCGAAGCGGGCAGTACTTC; cdr3_aa: CASSLDRRSGQYF; j_call: TRBJ2-7; clone_size: -; d_call: TRBD1; v_call: TRBV6-1
cdr3_nt: TGTGCCAGCTCACCTTCGGCCTACGAGCAGTACTTC; cdr3_aa: CASSPSAYEQYF; j_call: TRBJ2-7; clone_size: many; d_call: -; v_call: TRBV12-3/TRBV12-4
cdr3_nt: TGTGCCAGTAGTAACCCTCCTGGGACCTACGAGCAGTACTTC; cdr3_aa: CASSNPPGTYEQYF; j_call: TRBJ2-7; clone_size: few; d_call: -; v_call: TRBV19
cdr3_nt: TGTGCCAGCAGCCACCCGGGTTTTTACACTGAAGCTTTCTTT; cdr3_aa: CASSHPGFYTEAFF; j_call: TRBJ1-1; clone_size: many; d_call: -; v_call: TRBV11-2
cdr3_nt: TGTGCCAGCAGCATCGGGACTAGCGGGAGTTGGGAGACCCAGTACTTC; cdr3_aa: CASSIGTSGSWETQYF; j_call: TRBJ2-5; clone_size: many; d_call: TRBD2; v_call: TRBV9